The T cell receptor beta chain described here comes from a study of T-cell memory formation after mild COVID-19 (dated by TCRdb to the early 2020s). Regarding the study in general: Most TCR sequence clusters were specific to one of the two donors. Two young, previously healthy adult volunteers, one female and one male, were included in the cohort. In two donors, T-cell clones that expanded and contracted after mild COVID-19 were followed by sequencing TCRalpha and TCRbeta repertoires longitudinally. The paper as a whole reports these results and caveats: The study included only a couple of mild cases, and larger cohorts that include severe cases with pre-infection samples were judged to be necessary. Some responding clones were detected in pre-infection memory, which suggested that pre-existing cross-reactive memory T cells had joined the SARS-CoV-2 response. SARS-CoV-2 specificity was not confirmed for the second-wave clones peaking on day 37. Contracting CD4+ clones appeared mostly in the CM and EM memory subsets, whereas CD8+ clones were enriched in EMRA. From day 15 to 85, contracting clones showed balanced CD4/CD8 phenotypes, whereas a second wave of clones that expanded from day 15 to 37 leaned towards CD4+.

Sequencing relied on an Illumina NovaSeq 6000. Using 5'RACE with constant-segment primers, TCRalpha and TCRbeta cDNA libraries were constructed, with sample barcodes and unique molecular identifiers added in the process. Trizol reagent was used to extract RNA from every sample. The libraries were amplified in two PCR steps, and the second step added a second sample barcode and Illumina TruSeq adapters. Libraries were sequenced on an Illumina NovaSeq with 2 x 150 bp paired-end reads. On the authors' methods: With migec v1.2.7, reads were demultiplexed and then collapsed into UMI-guided consensus sequences. With mixcr v2.1.11, UMI consensuses were aligned to TRA and TRB V and J templates and assembled into clonotypes. Expanded or contracted clonotypes were those called significant by both edgeR and NoisET, with noise models trained on biological replicates. For edgeR calls, the cutoffs were a false discovery rate-adjusted p below 0.01 and a log2 fold-change threshold of 1. As an exploratory analysis of dynamics, max-normalized trajectories of the 1000 most abundant clonotypes were examined by PCA with hierarchical clustering. The CD4 or CD8 phenotype of responding clones was assigned using the separately sequenced CD4+ and CD8+ repertoires. The public reads were reprocessed in TCRdb via fastp at Q25 and MiXCR, keeping in-frame beta chains. Here each entry gathers all rows of one CDR3 protein and keeps the most common genes and DNA. The V and J calls here are based on TCRdb, not the publication. The table for this sample lists about 560,000 distinct CDR3 sequences; roughly a sixth of them were counted only once. Clones ranked in the top ten supply roughly 8% of the sample.

Ficoll-Paque density gradient centrifugation was used to isolate PBMCs. The table lists this clonotype with a few counts. Its antigen is not yet known. Base qualities are not provided; no much larger clone lies one nucleotide away. As encoded in the germline V gene (reference sequence), CDR1 is LNHNV while CDR2 is YYDKDF. Counted from cysteine to phenylalanine, this CDR3 has 13 amino acids. Of all the DNA, just the CDR3 is kept, 39 bases in frame from base 1. V was cut back by 7 bases and J by 5 bases, leaving a gap of 14 bases between them. Sequencing was carried out using PBMCs or a T cell subset sorted from them (not recorded which). The chain is encoded by TRBV15 joined to TRBJ1-2, and perhaps TRBD1 as D gene, on 5 matching bases. The receptor comes from an adult woman who had mild COVID-19 (a few samples of this study predate the infection). The sample titles of this study are shuffled in the database, so cell type and time point are left out; the donor was told from shared clones. The DNA sequence reads TGTGCCACCACGTCGGGGGGACCTTATGGCTACACCTTC. Its protein reads: CATTSGGPYGYTF.